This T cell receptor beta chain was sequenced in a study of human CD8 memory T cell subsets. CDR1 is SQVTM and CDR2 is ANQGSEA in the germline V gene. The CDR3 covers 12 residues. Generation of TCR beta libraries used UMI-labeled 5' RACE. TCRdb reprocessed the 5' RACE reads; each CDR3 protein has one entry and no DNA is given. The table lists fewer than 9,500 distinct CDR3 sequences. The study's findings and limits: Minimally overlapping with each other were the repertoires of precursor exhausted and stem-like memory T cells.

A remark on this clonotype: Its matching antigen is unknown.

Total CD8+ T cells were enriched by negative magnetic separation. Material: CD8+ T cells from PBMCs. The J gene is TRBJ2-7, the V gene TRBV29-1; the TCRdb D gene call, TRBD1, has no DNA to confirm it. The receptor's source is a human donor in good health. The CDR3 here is CSHTGDSYEQYF.